These T cell receptor beta chains were read from a single sample in a study of cytomegalovirus exposure and HLA in healthy donors. The assay was immunoSEQ multiplex PCR, and TCRdb's table has in-frame clones only and misses some. The sample has about 150,000 clones; about 82% are singletons. The sequencing input was PBMCs. These receptors originate from a human donor in good health. Each CDR3 is given with its conserved first and last residue. D genes are given only for firm matches. Expanded clones get a size class; other rows say once, few or many, or leave the size out.

cdr3_nt cdr3_aa v_call d_call j_call clone_size
TGTGCCTGGGGGCATGCAGATACGCAGTATTTT CAWGHADTQYF TRBV30 - TRBJ2-3 -
TGTGCTGGCGGAGGGCGCTATGGCTACACCTTC CAGGGRYGYTF TRBV28 - TRBJ1-2 few
TGCGCCAGCAGCCTCGGGACAGGGCCCTACGAGCAGTACTTC CASSLGTGPYEQYF TRBV4-1 TRBD1 TRBJ2-7 many
TGTGCCAGCAGCCGCGGGACAGAAAGTAACGGGGAGCTGTTTTTT CASSRGTESNGELFF TRBV5-8 - TRBJ2-2 -
TGTGCCAGCTCACTTAACAGGGGGCGCGACTATGGCTACACCTTC CASSLNRGRDYGYTF TRBV18 TRBD1 TRBJ1-2 -
TGTGCCAGCAGCAAGGGCCCTGACAGCCTTTACAATGAGCAGTTCTTC CASSKGPDSLYNEQFF TRBV7-9 - TRBJ2-1 -
TGCAGCGTTTCTTCAGGGGGATCCAACGAGCAGTACTTC CSVSSGGSNEQYF TRBV29-1 TRBD1 TRBJ2-7 -
TGTGCCAGCAGCGTAGGCGGCAATTCACCCCTCCACTTT CASSVGGNSPLHF TRBV9 - TRBJ1-6 few
TGTGCCAGTAGTCTTCAAGCGGGGGGGCGTCACGGGGAGCTGTTTTTT CASSLQAGGRHGELFF TRBV19 TRBD2 TRBJ2-2 -
TGTGCCAGCTCACCGCCGGACAGGGCTGAAGCTTTCTTT CASSPPDRAEAFF TRBV18 TRBD1 TRBJ1-1 -
TGTGCCAGCAGTTTAATGGGGCTGGGAACTGAAGCTTTCTTT CASSLMGLGTEAFF TRBV27 - TRBJ1-1 -
TGTGCCAGTAGTATTTCTGGCGGAAGCTCCTACAATGAGCAGTTCTTC CASSISGGSSYNEQFF TRBV19 - TRBJ2-1 -
TGTGCCAGCACAAAAGGACAGGGGCCCTTGAACACTGAAGCTTTCTTT CASTKGQGPLNTEAFF TRBV28 TRBD1 TRBJ1-1 -
TGTGCCAGCAGTGAAGGTTTGGGACAGGGGATAGGAGCTTTCTTT CASSEGLGQGIGAFF TRBV2 TRBD1 TRBJ1-1 -
TGCGCCAGCAGCCAAGATCGGTATAGCGCCCTCGGTGAAATACTGTTTTTT CASSQDRYSALGEILFF TRBV4-3 - TRBJ1-4 -
TGTGCCAGCGCCGAAGGGGGAGCTAACTATGGCTACACCTTC CASAEGGANYGYTF TRBV2 - TRBJ1-2 few
TGTGCCAGCAGCGTAGATGGGGAGAGTGAGCAGTTCTTC CASSVDGESEQFF TRBV9 - TRBJ2-1 -
TGTGCCAGCTCATCGCAGGCCCCGGGACAGGGGAGCTATGGCTACACCTTC CASSSQAPGQGSYGYTF TRBV18 TRBD1 TRBJ1-2 -
TGTGCCAGCAGTTACGCGGGACTTGTGGGCAATGAGCAGTTCTTC CASSYAGLVGNEQFF TRBV6-5 - TRBJ2-1 -
TGTGCCAGCCGAGGACAGGGGGCGAGGAACTATGGCTACACCTTC CASRGQGARNYGYTF TRBV28 TRBD1 TRBJ1-2 -
TGTGCCAGCAGCCCAGGCCCAGCTTCCTTACTTACTGAAGCTTTCTTT CASSPGPASLLTEAFF TRBV7-7 - TRBJ1-1 -
TGCGCCAGCAGTAGCTACAGGGGTGGGTCTGGAAACACCATATATTTT CASSSYRGGSGNTIYF TRBV4-1 TRBD1 TRBJ1-3 -
TGCGCCAGCAGCCAACAGGGACAGCGCGATGAGCAGTTCTTC CASSQQGQRDEQFF TRBV4-1 TRBD1 TRBJ2-1 -
TGTGCCAGCAGTGAGAAAGGGGACACAGATACGCAGTATTTT CASSEKGDTDTQYF TRBV27 - TRBJ2-3 -
TGTGCCAGCAGTGTCGGACATCCGACTAACTATGGCTACACCTTC CASSVGHPTNYGYTF TRBV6-1 - TRBJ1-2 -
TGTGCCAGCAGCCCTGGGGCCAGGGGCACAGATACGCAGTATTTT CASSPGARGTDTQYF TRBV7-3 - TRBJ2-3 once
TGTGCCACCAGCCTCGTTGGGAGGGATTCACCCCTCCACTTT CATSLVGRDSPLHF TRBV15 - TRBJ1-6 -
TGTGCCAGCAGCGCCCAACAGACAGGCCTCTATGGCTACACCTTC CASSAQQTGLYGYTF TRBV9 - TRBJ1-2 -
TGTGCCAGCAGCATCGACGCGGGACGGTTTGACGGGGCTTTCTTT CASSIDAGRFDGAFF TRBV7-6 - TRBJ1-1 -
TGTGCCAGCAGCCCTCGGACAGGACTGTACGAGCAGTACTTC CASSPRTGLYEQYF TRBV7-2 TRBD1 TRBJ2-7 -
TGTGCCAGCAGCGCTCTATGGTTGGGACTAGAAATCAATGAGCAGTTCTTC CASSALWLGLEINEQFF TRBV4-2 TRBD2 TRBJ2-1 -
TGTGCCAGCAGTGAACAGGGGGTTCGGACCGGGGAGCTGTTTTTT CASSEQGVRTGELFF TRBV2 TRBD1 TRBJ2-2 -
TGTGCTAGCAGCTTAATTCAGGGGGCCGGGGAGCTGTTTTTT CASSLIQGAGELFF TRBV7-7 TRBD1 TRBJ2-2 -
TGTGCCAGCTCACCCGGGACAGTAGGTATGGATACGCAGTATTTT CASSPGTVGMDTQYF TRBV18 TRBD1 TRBJ2-3 -
TGTGCCTGGAGTCAAGTTTCTCAGGGACTAGCAAGATACAATGAGCAGTTCTTC CAWSQVSQGLARYNEQFF TRBV30 TRBD2 TRBJ2-1 once
TGTGCCTGGAGTTCATCAAGGGGGACAGGGCAATCTAACTATGGCTACACCTTC CAWSSSRGTGQSNYGYTF TRBV30 TRBD1 TRBJ1-2 -
TGTGCCTCCGCCCCGGGAGGGCCCTCCTACAATGAGCAGTTCTTC CASAPGGPSYNEQFF TRBV2 TRBD2 TRBJ2-1 -
TGTGCCAGCAGCGTACTCGTGAGGCCCTATGAAAAACTGTTTTTT CASSVLVRPYEKLFF TRBV7-9 - TRBJ1-4 -
TGTGCCAGTAGTATAGCGGGAGGGCCCACAGATACGCAGTATTTT CASSIAGGPTDTQYF TRBV19 TRBD2 TRBJ2-3 -
TGCGCCAGCAGCCAAGATGGAGACAGGGGAGAGAACTATGGCTACACCTTC CASSQDGDRGENYGYTF TRBV4-3 TRBD1 TRBJ1-2 -
TGTGCCAGCAGTGCCTTCGTGACAGCCTCCTACAATGAGCAGTTCTTC CASSAFVTASYNEQFF TRBV6-4 - TRBJ2-1 -
TGTGCCAGCAGGCCACAGGGGGTTTACACTGAAGCTTTCTTT CASRPQGVYTEAFF TRBV6-6 TRBD1 TRBJ1-1 -
TGTGCCAGCAGCCTACAAAGGGACACCTACGAGCAGTACTTC CASSLQRDTYEQYF TRBV7-2 - TRBJ2-7 few
TGCGCCAGCCACCGGGACACAAGTTCCTACGAGCAGTACTTC CASHRDTSSYEQYF TRBV5-1 - TRBJ2-7 -
TGTGCCAGCTCACCGGGACAGGGGGCTGAAGCTTTCTTT CASSPGQGAEAFF TRBV18 TRBD1 TRBJ1-1 -
TGTGCCAGTAGTATAGATTTCACAGGTGAAGCTTTCTTT CASSIDFTGEAFF TRBV19 - TRBJ1-1 -
TGTGCCAGCAGCTCCGGGACAGGAGTCAATCAGCCCCAGCATTTT CASSSGTGVNQPQHF TRBV7-9 TRBD1 TRBJ1-5 -
TGCGCCAGCAGTTTGGCGACTAGCGGGAGGCGCACTTCCTACAATGAGCAGTTCTTC CASSLATSGRRTSYNEQFF TRBV5-1 TRBD2 TRBJ2-1 -
TGTGCCAGCAGTGTTGGTAGCGGTCCCTACGAGCAGTACTTC CASSVGSGPYEQYF TRBV25-1 - TRBJ2-7 -
TGTGCCAGCAGCATAACCCTAGCGGGAGTGAGCACAGATACGCAGTATTTT CASSITLAGVSTDTQYF TRBV13 TRBD2 TRBJ2-3 -
TGTGCCAGCAGCGTAGAATTGCGGGGGGCAGAAGATACGCAGTATTTT CASSVELRGAEDTQYF TRBV9 TRBD2 TRBJ2-3 -
TGTGCCAGCAGCTTGGGGGGGACAGCCACAGATACGCAGTATTTT CASSLGGTATDTQYF TRBV5-4 TRBD1 TRBJ2-3 -
TGTGCCAGCAGCTTGGGACTAGCGGGCGAGGCCTACGAGCAGTACTTC CASSLGLAGEAYEQYF TRBV7-8 TRBD2 TRBJ2-7 once